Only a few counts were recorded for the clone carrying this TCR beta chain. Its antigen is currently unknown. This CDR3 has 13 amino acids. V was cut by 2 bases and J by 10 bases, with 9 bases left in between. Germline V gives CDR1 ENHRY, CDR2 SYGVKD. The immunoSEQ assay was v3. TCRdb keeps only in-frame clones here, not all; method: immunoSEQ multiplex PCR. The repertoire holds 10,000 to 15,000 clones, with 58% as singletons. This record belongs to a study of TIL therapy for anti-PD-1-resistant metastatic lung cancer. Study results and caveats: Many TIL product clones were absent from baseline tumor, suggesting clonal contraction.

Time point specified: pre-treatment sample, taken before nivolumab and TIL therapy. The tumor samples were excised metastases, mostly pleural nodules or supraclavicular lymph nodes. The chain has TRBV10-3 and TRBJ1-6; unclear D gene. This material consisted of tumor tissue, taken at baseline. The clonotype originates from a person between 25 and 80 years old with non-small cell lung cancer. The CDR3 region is CAISEVQESPLHF. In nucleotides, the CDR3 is TGTGCCATCAGTGAGGTCCAGGAATCACCCCTCCACTTT.